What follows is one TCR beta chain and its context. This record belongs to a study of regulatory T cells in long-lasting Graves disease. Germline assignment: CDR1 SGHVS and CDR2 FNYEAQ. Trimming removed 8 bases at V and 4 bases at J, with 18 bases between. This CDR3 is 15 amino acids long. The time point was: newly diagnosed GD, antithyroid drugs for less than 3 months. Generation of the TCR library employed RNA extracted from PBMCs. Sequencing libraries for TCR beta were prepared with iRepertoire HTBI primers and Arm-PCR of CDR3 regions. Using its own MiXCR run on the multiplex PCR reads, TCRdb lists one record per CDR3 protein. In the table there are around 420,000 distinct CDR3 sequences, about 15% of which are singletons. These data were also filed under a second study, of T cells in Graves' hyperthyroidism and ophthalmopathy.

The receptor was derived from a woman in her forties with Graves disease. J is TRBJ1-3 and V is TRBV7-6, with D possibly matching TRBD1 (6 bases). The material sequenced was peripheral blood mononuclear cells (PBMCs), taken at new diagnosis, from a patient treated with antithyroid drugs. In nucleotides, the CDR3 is TGTGCCAGCGGGCCGGGGGCCGGGTCAGGAAACACCATATATTTT. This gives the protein CASGPGAGSGNTIYF.